The sequence of this T cell receptor (beta chain) was determined in a study of cytomegalovirus exposure and HLA in healthy donors. This clone was detected once. The CDR3 loop spans 16 amino acids. The V and J ends lost 5 bases and 3 bases, in that order; junction bases with no gene match: 7. The germline V gene has CDR1 SGHVS and CDR2 FNYEAQ. Both 60 Vbeta primers and 13 Jbeta primers went into the PCR. Produced via immunoSEQ multiplex PCR; TCRdb's table is partial and in-frame only. The table has approximately 110,000 clones, over 60% seen once. Samples came from healthy bone marrow donors. The sequenced sample was PBMCs. This receptor was obtained from a woman aged 25 to 45 in good health and CMV-seronegative. The chain employs TRBV7-6 and TRBJ1-1, with TRBD1 matching over 12 bases. CDR3 region: CASSIRDRGRDTEAFF. CDR3 DNA sequence: TGTGCCAGCAGCATCCGGGACAGGGGGCGCGACACTGAAGCTTTCTTT.